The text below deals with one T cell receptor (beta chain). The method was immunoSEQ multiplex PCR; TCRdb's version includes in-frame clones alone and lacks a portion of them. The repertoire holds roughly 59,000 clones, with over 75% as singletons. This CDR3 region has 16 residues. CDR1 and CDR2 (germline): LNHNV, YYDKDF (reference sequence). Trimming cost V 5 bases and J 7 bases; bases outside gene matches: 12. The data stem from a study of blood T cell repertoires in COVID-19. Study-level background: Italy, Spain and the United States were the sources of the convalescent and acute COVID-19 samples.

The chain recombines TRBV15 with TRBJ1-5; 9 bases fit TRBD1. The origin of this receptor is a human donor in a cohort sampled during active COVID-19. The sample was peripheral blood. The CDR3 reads CATSLTPTGGGQPQHF. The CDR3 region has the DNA TGTGCCACCAGCCTAACCCCGACAGGGGGTGGACAGCCCCAGCATTTT. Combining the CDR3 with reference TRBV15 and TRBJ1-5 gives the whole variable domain DAMVIQNPRYQVTQFGKPVTLSCSQTLNHNVMYWYQQKSSQAPKLLFHYYDKDFNNEADTPDNFQSRRPNTSFCFLDIRSPGLGDTAMYLCATSLTPTGGGQPQHFGDGTRLSIL.